A selection of T cell receptor beta chains follows, all from one sample in a study of shared clonotypes between healthy human individuals. Assay used: immunoSEQ multiplex PCR; TCRdb lists only in-frame clones, some missing. The table shows roughly 2 million clones, with 95% occurring only once. Specimen: naive CD4+ T cells sorted from blood. The source of these receptors is a man aged 18 to 29 in good health. The CDR3 runs from the conserved cysteine through the conserved F or W. The order of the fields is J gene, clone size, D gene, V gene, CDR3 DNA, CDR3 protein. A D gene is named only where the DNA matches it firmly. Not all rows give a size; the values are once, few, many and, for expanded clones, a class.

>TRBJ1-2|.|TRBD1|TRBV11-2
TGTGCCAGCAGCTTAGACGGGACAGGGGTTACCTATGGCTACACCTTC
CASSLDGTGVTYGYTF
>TRBJ1-1|.|.|TRBV7-9
TGTGCCAGCAAAAGGGGAAAGAACACTGAAGCTTTCTTT
CASKRGKNTEAFF
>TRBJ2-1|.|.|TRBV2
TGTGCCAGCAAGCCCCCCGTGGCCTCATATGAGCAGTTCTTC
CASKPPVASYEQFF
>TRBJ1-2|.|.|TRBV5-6
TGTGCCAGCAGCTTGCTCCTAAACGCCGGCTACACCTTC
CASSLLLNAGYTF
>TRBJ2-1|.|TRBD2|TRBV6-1
TGTGCCAGCAGTAGCCAGCGGGGTTACAATGAGCAGTTCTTC
CASSSQRGYNEQFF
>TRBJ1-2|.|.|TRBV19
TGTGCCAGTACCGGACAGCCTAACTATGGCTACACCTTC
CASTGQPNYGYTF
>TRBJ2-3|.|TRBD2|TRBV9
TGTGCCAGCAGCCCCCGAAGCGGGGGGGTCACAGATACGCAGTATTTT
CASSPRSGGVTDTQYF
>TRBJ1-2|.|.|TRBV15
TGTGCCACCAGCGACGGACAGAACTATGGCTACACCTTC
CATSDGQNYGYTF
>TRBJ2-3|.|.|TRBV4-3
TGCGCCAGCAGCCAAGATAGTGAGGTTCCAGATACGCAGTATTTT
CASSQDSEVPDTQYF
>TRBJ2-1|.|TRBD1|TRBV2
TGTGCCAGCAGTGTGCGGACAGGGAACGGTGAGCAGTTCTTC
CASSVRTGNGEQFF
>TRBJ2-7|.|.|TRBV5-4
TGTGCCAGCAGCAGGGCGTCCGGGACCCCCGAGCAGTACTTT
CASSRASGTPEQYF
>TRBJ2-7|few|.|TRBV7-7
TGTGCTAGCAGCTTAGGGGACGGACCCTACGAGCAGTACTTC
CASSLGDGPYEQYF
>TRBJ1-2|.|TRBD1|TRBV5-1
TGCGCCAGCAGCTCGTCCGGGGACAGGGTGAATGGCTACACCTTC
CASSSSGDRVNGYTF
>TRBJ2-5|.|.|TRBV14
TGTGCCAGCAGCCGCTGGCAAGAGACCCAGTACTTC
CASSRWQETQYF
>TRBJ1-6|.|TRBD1|TRBV6-6
TGTGCCAGCAGTTCGCCGGACAGGGGGAATAATTCACCCCTCCACTTT
CASSSPDRGNNSPLHF
>TRBJ2-3|.|.|TRBV5-1
TGCGCCAGCAGCGGGAGACTCAGCACAGATACGCAGTATTTT
CASSGRLSTDTQYF
>TRBJ1-5|.|.|TRBV5-1
TGCGCCAGCAGCTTGGTAGGGGGGAACAATCAGCCCCAGCATTTT
CASSLVGGNNQPQHF
>TRBJ2-5|once|TRBD2|TRBV5-1
TGCGCCAGCACCACTAGCGGGAGTTATGAGACCCAGTACTTC
CASTTSGSYETQYF
>TRBJ2-5|.|.|TRBV28
TGTGCCAGCACCTCCCCCCGGGAGACCCAGTACTTC
CASTSPRETQYF
>TRBJ2-5|.|TRBD1|TRBV29-1
TGCAGCGTTGAACCGGCCGGGACAGGGTTTGGCGAGACCCAGTACTTC
CSVEPAGTGFGETQYF
>TRBJ1-2|few|.|TRBV19
TGTGCCAGTATAGGGGCAACCTATGGCTACACCTTC
CASIGATYGYTF
>TRBJ1-5|.|.|TRBV5-8
TGTGCCAGCAGCCCGAGTTATAGCAATCAGCCCCAGCATTTT
CASSPSYSNQPQHF
>TRBJ1-4|.|TRBD1|TRBV5-1
TGCGCCAGCAGCTATGGACAGGGTCGAGAAAAACTGTTTTTT
CASSYGQGREKLFF
>TRBJ1-3|.|TRBD1|TRBV30
TGTGCCTGTCCCCCCAGGGGGGGCGGAAACACCATATATTTT
CACPPRGGGNTIYF
>TRBJ2-2|.|TRBD2|TRBV7-8
TGTGCCAGCAGCAATCCGGGACTAGCGGGAGGTTGGAACACCGGGGAGCTGTTTTTT
CASSNPGLAGGWNTGELFF
>TRBJ2-1|.|.|TRBV5-1
TGCGCCAGCAGCTTAGCGATCGAGCAGTTCTTC
CASSLAIEQFF
>TRBJ2-1|.|.|TRBV7-2
TGTGCCAGCAGCTCCGCCGGGAGCCATGTGGGGGAGCAGTTCTTC
CASSSAGSHVGEQFF
>TRBJ2-7|.|TRBD1|TRBV9
TGTGCCAGCAGCCCCGGGACAGGTGTCACCTACGAGCAGTACTTC
CASSPGTGVTYEQYF
>TRBJ2-7|.|.|TRBV6-5
TGTGCCAGCAGTCTTTACGGGACGTTAACCTACGAGCAGTACTTC
CASSLYGTLTYEQYF
>TRBJ2-5|.|.|TRBV5-6
TGTGCCAGCAGCTTGGGGATAGGCCAAGAGACCCAGTACTTC
CASSLGIGQETQYF
>TRBJ1-2|.|TRBD1|TRBV14
TGTGCCAGCAGCGGCCTGACCAAGGGGGCCACCTTC
CASSGLTKGATF
>TRBJ2-3|.|TRBD2|TRBV28
TGTGCCTGCGGGGGGGGCAACACAGATACGCAGTATTTT
CACGGGNTDTQYF
>TRBJ2-1|.|TRBD2|TRBV5-1
TGCGCCAGCAGCTTGGTGGGTATGGCGGGAGTTGTCTACAATGAGCAGTTCTTC
CASSLVGMAGVVYNEQFF
>TRBJ2-5|.|TRBD1|TRBV18
TGTGCCAGCTCACCGAGGGGGCCGGACGAAGAGACCCAGTACTTC
CASSPRGPDEETQYF
>TRBJ2-7|.|.|TRBV21-1
TGTGCCAGCAGCAAAGACTCCAGCTCCTACGAGCAGTACTTC
CASSKDSSSYEQYF
>TRBJ1-3|.|.|TRBV5-1
TGCGCCAGCAGCTTGGAGGGGAACTCTGGAAACACCATATATTTT
CASSLEGNSGNTIYF
>TRBJ2-3|.|.|TRBV10-2
TGCGCCAGCAGTGTTGTCTATACGCAGTATTTT
CASSVVYTQYF
>TRBJ2-3|.|.|TRBV4-1
TGCGCCAGCAGCCCCGACCCGGGCCTCAGCACAGATACGCAGTATTTT
CASSPDPGLSTDTQYF
>TRBJ2-7|.|TRBD1|TRBV6-1
TGTGCCACCACCCGGGACAGGGGGTCCTACGAGCAGTACTTC
CATTRDRGSYEQYF
>TRBJ1-1|.|.|TRBV5-4
TGTGCCAGCAGCTTGGGCGGGCCCGCCTCTGAAGCTTTCTTT
CASSLGGPASEAFF
>TRBJ1-1|.|.|TRBV5-1
TGCGCCAGCAGCCCCCGTCCAGCAGGGGAGAACACTGAAGCTTTCTTT
CASSPRPAGENTEAFF
>TRBJ2-5|.|TRBD2|TRBV9
TGTGCCAGCAGCGCGGGACTAGCGGCATCGGAGACCCAGTACTTC
CASSAGLAASETQYF
>TRBJ1-4|.|.|TRBV6-6
TGTGCCAGCCGACAGGCCGCAACTAATGAAAAACTGTTTTTT
CASRQAATNEKLFF
>TRBJ2-7|.|.|TRBV6-1
TGTGCCAGCAGTGGTGGCTACGAGCAGTACTTC
CASSGGYEQYF
>TRBJ2-1|.|TRBD2|TRBV5-4
TGTGCCAGCAGCACGGGACTAGCGGGAGAAGTTCTGGATGAGCAGTTCTTC
CASSTGLAGEVLDEQFF
>TRBJ2-5|.|.|TRBV1
TGCACCTCCAGGGGGTCCCCGTACTTC
CTSRGSPYF
>TRBJ2-5|.|TRBD2|TRBV7-2
TGTGCCAGCAGCTCCCAGTTAGGGGAGGGAGAGACCCAGTACTTC
CASSSQLGEGETQYF
>TRBJ1-2|.|.|TRBV7-9
TGTGCCAGCAGCTTAGTCGCGGGCCAGGGCTACACCTTC
CASSLVAGQGYTF
>TRBJ2-3|once|TRBD1|TRBV5-4
TGTGCCAGCAGCACAGGGACGGACAGGCGGACAGATACGCAGTATTTT
CASSTGTDRRTDTQYF
>TRBJ1-6|.|TRBD1|TRBV19
TGTGCCAGTAGCCGGGGGGACAGGGATAATTCACCCCTCCACTTT
CASSRGDRDNSPLHF
>TRBJ2-7|once|TRBD1|TRBV7-7
TGTGCTAGCAGCACCAGGGACAGAGACTACGAGCAGTACTTC
CASSTRDRDYEQYF
>TRBJ2-7|.|TRBD1|TRBV23-1
TGCGCCAGCAGTCATCCCGGGACAGGGAGCTCCTACGAGCAGTACTTC
CASSHPGTGSSYEQYF
>TRBJ1-6|.|.|TRBV9
TGTGCCAGCAGCGTAGGAACCGCTGATAATTCACCCCTCCACTTT
CASSVGTADNSPLHF
>TRBJ1-2|.|.|TRBV9
TGTGCCAGCATGGGGGACGGAAATAACTATGGCTACACCTTC
CASMGDGNNYGYTF
>TRBJ2-7|once|TRBD2|TRBV29-1
TGCAGCGTGGGACTAGGACCTTACGAGCAGTACTTC
CSVGLGPYEQYF
>TRBJ2-1|once|.|TRBV11-2
TGTGCCAGCAGCTTAGAAGGTTATGAGCAGTTCTTC
CASSLEGYEQFF
>TRBJ1-5|.|.|TRBV19
TGCGCCAGTAGCCTTAGGACAGTGGCCGGCAATCAGCCCCAGCATTTT
CASSLRTVAGNQPQHF
>TRBJ1-2|.|.|TRBV5-4
TGTGCCAGCAGAACGACCGGGGCCTATGGCTACACCTTC
CASRTTGAYGYTF
>TRBJ2-2|.|TRBD2|TRBV5-1
TGCGCCAGCAACCCGGGACTAGAGGTCGGTACCGGGGAGCTGTTTTTT
CASNPGLEVGTGELFF